These T cell receptor beta chains were read from a single sample in a study of blood T cell repertoires in COVID-19. Only in-frame clones appear in the TCRdb table, and some are missing; sequencing was by immunoSEQ multiplex PCR. The sample holds 470,000 or so clones; roughly 85% are singletons and the top ten take around 1.8%. The source material was PBMCs or T cells enriched from blood (not recorded which). The receptors were gathered from a woman aged 18-29 years with acute COVID-19. CDR3s include the opening cysteine and the closing phenylalanine or tryptophan. The D gene is left open where the match is weak. Where a row states a size, it is once, few, many or the class of an expanded clone; other rows omit it.

15	NA	TRBV19	NA	TRBJ1-1	TGTGCCAGTAGCATGGCATCCATACTGAACACTGAAGCTTTCTTT	CASSMASILNTEAFF
15	NA	TRBV7-9	NA	TRBJ2-3	TGTGCCAGCAGCTTATCAGGGCGGCCTCAGGATACGCAGTATTTT	CASSLSGRPQDTQYF
12	NA	TRBV12-3/TRBV12-4	NA	TRBJ2-7	TGTGCCAGCAGGCTAGCTGAGTACGAGCAGTACTTC	CASRLAEYEQYF
14	NA	TRBV2	NA	TRBJ1-1	TGTGCCAGCAGTGAATCGGTCCGGGACACTGAAGCTTTCTTT	CASSESVRDTEAFF
16	NA	TRBV5-1	NA	TRBJ2-5	TGCGCCAGCAGCTATTTAGCGGAAAGAGGAGGAGAGACCCAGTACTTC	CASSYLAERGGETQYF
13	TRBD1	TRBV18	NA	TRBJ1-2	TGTGCCAGCTCTCCCGACAGGGACTATGGCTACACCTTC	CASSPDRDYGYTF
15	NA	TRBV21-1	few	TRBJ1-1	TGTGCCAGCAGCTATATCGGGGGGAAAAACACTGAAGCTTTCTTT	CASSYIGGKNTEAFF
14	TRBD1	TRBV18	NA	TRBJ2-1	TGTGCCAGCTCACCAGGACAGGGTGAGAGTGAGCAGTTCTTC	CASSPGQGESEQFF
15	NA	TRBV30	NA	TRBJ1-1	TGTGCCTGGAGTGTACCCTCCGCAGGGCCCACTGAAGCTTTCTTT	CAWSVPSAGPTEAFF
14	TRBD1	TRBV7-3	NA	TRBJ2-2	TGTGCCAGCAGCCGGACAGGGTATTCCGGGGAGCTGTTTTTT	CASSRTGYSGELFF
16	TRBD2	TRBV24-1	NA	TRBJ2-7	TGTGCCACCAGTGATTCCTCTAGCGGGACCTCCTACGAGCAGTACTTC	CATSDSSSGTSYEQYF
14	TRBD2	TRBV2	NA	TRBJ2-7	TGTGCCACCAAGGTGCGGGAGGGCCTCTACGAGCAGTACTTC	CATKVREGLYEQYF
14	NA	TRBV19	NA	TRBJ1-2	TGTGCCAGTAGTATTGCGCATCAAGTCGATGGCTACACCTTC	CASSIAHQVDGYTF
14	TRBD1	TRBV7-9	NA	TRBJ2-7	TGTGCCAGCAGGGGACAGGGGATCTCCTACGAGCAGTACTTC	CASRGQGISYEQYF
16	NA	TRBV4-1	NA	TRBJ1-2	TGCGCCAGCAGCCAAGATCGTCTGGACAGAGGCTCTGGCTACACCTTC	CASSQDRLDRGSGYTF
15	TRBD2	TRBV9	once	TRBJ2-5	TGTGCCAGCAGCGTAGGCGGCGGGGGGATAGAGACCCAGTACTTC	CASSVGGGGIETQYF
14	TRBD1	TRBV19	few	TRBJ2-7	TGTGCCAGTAGTATGGACAGGGGAACCTACGAGCAGTACTTC	CASSMDRGTYEQYF
12	NA	TRBV18	NA	TRBJ1-2	TGTGCCAGCTCACCTGAGGGCTATGGCTACACCTTC	CASSPEGYGYTF
13	NA	TRBV29-1	NA	TRBJ1-5	TGCAGCGTTAGATCGGGGATGGGACAGCCCCAGCATTTT	CSVRSGMGQPQHF
13	TRBD1	TRBV19	NA	TRBJ1-2	TGTGCCAGTAGTGTGGGACAGGGGGACGGCTACACCTTC	CASSVGQGDGYTF
13	NA	TRBV2	few	TRBJ1-1	TGTGCCAGCAGAAGGGACATGAACACTGAAGCTTTCTTT	CASRRDMNTEAFF
13	NA	TRBV27	NA	TRBJ2-5	TGTGCCAGCGGCCCCGGGGTTTCAGAGACCCAGTACTTC	CASGPGVSETQYF
14	TRBD2	TRBV7-3	NA	TRBJ2-3	TGTGCCAGCAGCCCACTAGCGGGGGAGGGTACGCAGTATTTT	CASSPLAGEGTQYF
13	NA	TRBV6-5	NA	TRBJ1-2	TGTGCCAGCAGTTCGGTCAGGGATTATGGCTACACCTTC	CASSSVRDYGYTF
16	TRBD2	TRBV7-8	NA	TRBJ2-3	TGTGCCAGCAGCTTAGGTAGCGGGGCACCCACAGATACGCAGTATTTT	CASSLGSGAPTDTQYF
16	TRBD1	TRBV2	NA	TRBJ1-3	TGTGCCAGCAGTACACCGGGACAGGGTTCTGGAAACACCATATATTTT	CASSTPGQGSGNTIYF
17	NA	TRBV6-1	NA	TRBJ1-1	TGTGCCAGCAGTGAAGCGCAGTACATCCGTCGGAACACTGAAGCTTTCTTT	CASSEAQYIRRNTEAFF
14	NA	TRBV15	NA	TRBJ1-4	TGTGCCACCAGCAGAGGGGAGGGGGGGGAAAAACTGTTTTTT	CATSRGEGGEKLFF
15	NA	TRBV7-2	once	TRBJ1-6	TGTGCCAGCAGCTTAGGGGCACAAAACCTTTCACCCCTCCACTTT	CASSLGAQNLSPLHF
14	NA	TRBV6-5	NA	TRBJ1-6	TGTGCCAGCAGTTATTTGGTTTCGGGATCACCCCTCCACTTT	CASSYLVSGSPLHF
17	NA	TRBV5-8	NA	TRBJ1-5	TGTGCCAGCAGTCACGTACGGACAACCGATAGCAATCAGCCCCAGCATTTT	CASSHVRTTDSNQPQHF
14	NA	TRBV27	NA	TRBJ1-2	TGTGCCAGCAGTTTAAAAGGGGCGTCGGAGGGCTACACCTTC	CASSLKGASEGYTF
15	TRBD1	TRBV29-1	NA	TRBJ2-7	TGCAGCGTTGAAGTCCCGGGACAGGGCGTCTACGAGCAGTACTTC	CSVEVPGQGVYEQYF
15	TRBD1	TRBV30	NA	TRBJ1-4	TGTGCCTGGAGTAGTCAGGGGGCAACTAATGAAAAACTGTTTTTT	CAWSSQGATNEKLFF
16	TRBD1	TRBV20-1	NA	TRBJ1-1	TGCAGTGCTAGTCAGACAGGGAGTTGGGTGAACACTGAAGCTTTCTTT	CSASQTGSWVNTEAFF
20	TRBD2	TRBV3-1/TRBV3-2	NA	TRBJ2-1	TGTGCCAGCAGCCAAGTCCCGGGACTAGCGGGGGCTAGCTCCTACAATGAGCAGTTCTTC	CASSQVPGLAGASSYNEQFF
15	NA	TRBV4-1	NA	TRBJ2-2	TGCGCCAGCAGCCAAGATGGCAGGGACACCGGGGAGCTGTTTTTT	CASSQDGRDTGELFF
16	TRBD1	TRBV29-1	NA	TRBJ1-1	TGCAGCGTTGCCGGGACAGGGGCAGGAGAGAACACTGAAGCTTTCTTT	CSVAGTGAGENTEAFF
18	TRBD1	TRBV11-2	NA	TRBJ1-4	TGTGCCAGCAGCCCCAAGGACAGGGAGTTCCTAACTAATGAAAAACTGTTTTTT	CASSPKDREFLTNEKLFF
16	TRBD2	TRBV9	NA	TRBJ2-5	TGTGCCAGCAGCGAAACAGCGGGAGGCAGCCGAGAGACCCAGTACTTC	CASSETAGGSRETQYF
11	TRBD2	TRBV20-1	NA	TRBJ2-7	TGCAGTGCAGCTAGCGGAGACGAGCAGTACTTC	CSAASGDEQYF
15	NA	TRBV7-2	NA	TRBJ2-3	TGTGCCAGCAGCCGCGGAAGACAGGTCACAGATACGCAGTATTTT	CASSRGRQVTDTQYF
15	TRBD1	TRBV2	NA	TRBJ1-2	TGTGCCAGCAGCCTAGATCAAGGGGGCCGTAATGGCTACACCTTC	CASSLDQGGRNGYTF
15	NA	TRBV7-9	NA	TRBJ2-3	TGTGCCAGCAGCTTATTGGCTAGGCCCACAGATACGCAGTATTTT	CASSLLARPTDTQYF
18	TRBD1	TRBV5-1	NA	TRBJ1-4	TGCGCCAGCAGCTTGGACAGGGGGCCCCTTGCAACTAATGAAAAACTGTTTTTT	CASSLDRGPLATNEKLFF
13	NA	TRBV2	NA	TRBJ1-1	TGTGCCAGCAGGACAGGCATGAACACTGAAGCTTTCTTT	CASRTGMNTEAFF